Following are 16 T cell receptor beta chains from one sample sequenced in a study of blood T cell repertoires in COVID-19. Assay: immunoSEQ multiplex PCR; the TCRdb copy retains only in-frame clones and omits some. This sample has over 40,000 clones, with nearly 85% found just once. The specimen was peripheral blood. The source of these receptors is a man aged 40-55 years with acute or convalescent COVID-19.

The rearrangement links TRBV7-2 to TRBJ1-1; 11 nucleotides agree with TRBD1. The CDR3 loop spans 14 amino acids. CDR1 and CDR2 (germline): SGHTA, FQGNSA. V lost 5 bases, J lost 10 bases, and 9 bases stayed unmatched. In nucleotides, the CDR3 is TGTGCCAGCAGCGTTCATTGGACAGGGGGCACAGCTTTCTTT. It specifies CASSVHWTGGTAFF.

The chain recombines TRBV5-1 with TRBJ2-5, with TRBD2 matching 13 bases. Germline values: CDR1 SGHRS, CDR2 YFSETQ. V dropped 0 bases and J dropped 4; count of bases not matched to a gene: 6. This CDR3 has 17 residues. The CDR3 spells CASSLGTSGGLIETQYF. The CDR3 DNA is TGCGCCAGCAGCTTGGGGACTAGCGGGGGCCTTATAGAGACCCAGTACTTC. Using reference TRBV5-1 and TRBJ2-5 for the parts outside the CDR3, the full variable domain is KAGVTQTPRYLIKTRGQQVTLSCSPISGHRSVSWYQQTPGQGLQFLFEYFSETQRNKGNFPGRFSGRQFSNSRSEMNVSTLELGDSALYLCASSLGTSGGLIETQYFGPGTRLLVL.

The J gene is TRBJ2-3, the V gene TRBV7-8; TRBD2 agrees at 15 bases. The V gene end was trimmed by 5 bases and the J gene end by 4 bases; junction bases not matched to a gene: 4. CDR3 length equals 16 residues. Germline CDR1 SGHVS, CDR2 FQNEAQ. The CDR3 sequence is CASSTGLAGGADTQYF. DNA of the CDR3: TGTGCCAGCAGCACGGGACTAGCGGGAGGAGCAGATACGCAGTATTTT.

The chain couples TRBV27 to TRBJ1-5, with a tentative D call TRBD1 (5 bases). The CDR3 loop spans 15 amino acids. Per the germline V gene, CDR1 is MNHEY and CDR2 is SMNVEV (reference sequence). The V end was cut by 7 bases, the J end by 3 bases, with 16 bases between. CDR3 sequence (DNA): TGTGCCAGCAAAGAAGCAGGGTCCCCCAATCAGCCCCAGCATTTT. Protein: CASKEAGSPNQPQHF.

The V gene is TRBV5-1, the J gene TRBJ1-4, with 7 bases identical to TRBD1. With V trimmed by 4 bases and J by 8 bases, 5 bases remained unmatched. This CDR3 is built from 13 residues. CDR1 SGHRS and CDR2 YFSETQ come from the germline V gene. CDR3 sequence: CASSPDRAEKLFF. CDR3 bases: TGCGCCAGCAGCCCCGACAGGGCAGAAAAACTGTTTTTT.

This chain uses TRBV24-1 with TRBJ2-1; D is perhaps TRBD1 (6 bases). The germline V gene encodes CDR1 KGHDR and CDR2 SFDVKD. The CDR3 length is 14 residues. The ends were cut back, 4 bases at V and 3 bases at J, with 9 bases in the middle. The CDR3 sequence is CATSDTTGYNEQFF. In DNA form, the CDR3 reads TGTGCCACCAGTGACACGACAGGCTACAATGAGCAGTTCTTC.

The chain uses TRBV7-6 and TRBJ2-5; no reliable D call. The V gene lost 5 bases and the J gene lost 5 bases, with 9 bases spanning the gap. The CDR3 sequence is 12 residues long. CDR1 is SGHVS and CDR2 is FNYEAQ in the germline V gene. CDR3 loop: CASSGEWETQYF. The CDR3 DNA reads as TGTGCCAGCAGCGGAGAGTGGGAGACCCAGTACTTC.

This chain connects TRBV6-5 to TRBJ1-4, with 8 bases that match TRBD1. V lost 3 bases and J lost 7; bases outside the gene matches: 4. In germline, CDR1 is MNHEY, CDR2 SVGAGI. This CDR3 is built from 14 residues. The CDR3 protein is CASSYQTGGEKLFF. As DNA, the CDR3 is TGTGCCAGCAGTTATCAAACAGGGGGTGAAAAACTGTTTTTT.

The chain has TRBV7-2 and TRBJ2-3, with TRBD2 matching 7 bases. V shed 0 bases, J shed 2 bases, and the junction held 8 bases outside the gene matches. There are 17 residues in the CDR3. Germline V gene data show CDR1 as SGHTA and CDR2 as FQGNSA. The CDR3 region is CASSLAASGSPTDTQYF. The CDR3 nucleotides read TGTGCCAGCAGCTTAGCCGCTAGCGGCTCACCCACAGATACGCAGTATTTT.

This clone showed up just a few times. In the same sample, other DNA sequences code for this CDR3. The gene calls are TRBV7-2 and TRBJ2-3; D is perhaps TRBD1 (5 bases). The CDR3 is 15 amino acids. Trimming took off 1 base at V and 2 bases at J, with 10 bases between the two ends. Germline assignment: CDR1 SGHTA and CDR2 FQGNSA. The CDR3 nucleotides are TGTGCCAGCAGCTTAGGCCAGGGTCTCACAGATACGCAGTATTTT. Translation: CASSLGQGLTDTQYF.

CDR3 sequence reads: CASSLGVGTTIYNEQFF. For the CDR3, the DNA is TGTGCCAGCAGCTTAGGAGTAGGGACAACCATCTACAATGAGCAGTTCTTC. The rearrangement links TRBV11-3 to TRBJ2-1, with D possibly being TRBD1 (6 bases). Germline V lookup: CDR1 SGHNT, CDR2 YENEEA. There are 17 residues in the CDR3. V was shortened by 1 base and J by 3 bases, with 16 bases between the two germline ends.

The V and J genes are TRBV10-1 and TRBJ2-2; unclear D gene. Per the germline V gene, CDR1 is WNHNN and CDR2 is SYGVQD (reference sequence). The germline V and J ends were trimmed by 5 bases and 7 bases, with 11 bases remaining between them. The CDR3 totals 13 residues. The CDR3 spells CASSPDLFGELFF. The CDR3 nucleotides read TGCGCCAGCAGTCCCGACTTATTCGGGGAGCTGTTTTTT.

The V gene is TRBV11-2, the J gene TRBJ2-5; 10 nucleotides match TRBD2. J lost 2 bases, V lost 5 bases, and 8 bases had no gene match. This CDR3 contains 16 residues. The germline V gene encodes CDR1 SGHAT and CDR2 FQNNGV. The CDR3 protein is CASSPASGRTQETQYF. The CDR3 nucleotides read TGTGCCAGCAGCCCAGCTAGCGGGAGAACACAAGAGACCCAGTACTTC.

The table lists this clone with a count of one. The V and J genes are TRBV9 and TRBJ2-2; 14 nucleotides match TRBD2. Per the germline V gene, CDR1 is SGDLS and CDR2 is YYNGEE. The CDR3 length is 18 residues. The junction had 8 bases not matched to a gene; V was cut back by 6 bases and J by 1 base. The DNA for the CDR3 is TGTGCCAGCACTCCCCGGACTAGCGGGAGGATGAACACCGGGGAGCTGTTTTTT. Translated, it gives CASTPRTSGRMNTGELFF.

The CDR3 nucleotides are TGTGCCAGTAGTACACACAGGGAACTAACTGAAGCTTTCTTT. It specifies CASSTHRELTEAFF. V gene TRBV19 combines with J gene TRBJ1-1; D perhaps matches TRBD1 (6 bases). Trimming pared 4 bases from V and 5 bases from J, leaving 14 bases between. CDR3 length equals 14 residues. Per germline, CDR1 LNHDA and CDR2 SQIVND (reference sequence).

The V call is TRBV6-1, the J call TRBJ1-5; perhaps TRBD1 as D (5 bases). The CDR3 runs to 14 residues. The V and J ends lost 2 bases and 6 bases respectively, with 11 bases between them. CDR1 and CDR2 from the germline V gene are MNHNS and SASEGT. CDR3 nucleotide sequence: TGTGCCAGCAGTGAATTCCGAAGGGGTCAGCCCCAGCATTTT. Its translation is CASSEFRRGQPQHF.